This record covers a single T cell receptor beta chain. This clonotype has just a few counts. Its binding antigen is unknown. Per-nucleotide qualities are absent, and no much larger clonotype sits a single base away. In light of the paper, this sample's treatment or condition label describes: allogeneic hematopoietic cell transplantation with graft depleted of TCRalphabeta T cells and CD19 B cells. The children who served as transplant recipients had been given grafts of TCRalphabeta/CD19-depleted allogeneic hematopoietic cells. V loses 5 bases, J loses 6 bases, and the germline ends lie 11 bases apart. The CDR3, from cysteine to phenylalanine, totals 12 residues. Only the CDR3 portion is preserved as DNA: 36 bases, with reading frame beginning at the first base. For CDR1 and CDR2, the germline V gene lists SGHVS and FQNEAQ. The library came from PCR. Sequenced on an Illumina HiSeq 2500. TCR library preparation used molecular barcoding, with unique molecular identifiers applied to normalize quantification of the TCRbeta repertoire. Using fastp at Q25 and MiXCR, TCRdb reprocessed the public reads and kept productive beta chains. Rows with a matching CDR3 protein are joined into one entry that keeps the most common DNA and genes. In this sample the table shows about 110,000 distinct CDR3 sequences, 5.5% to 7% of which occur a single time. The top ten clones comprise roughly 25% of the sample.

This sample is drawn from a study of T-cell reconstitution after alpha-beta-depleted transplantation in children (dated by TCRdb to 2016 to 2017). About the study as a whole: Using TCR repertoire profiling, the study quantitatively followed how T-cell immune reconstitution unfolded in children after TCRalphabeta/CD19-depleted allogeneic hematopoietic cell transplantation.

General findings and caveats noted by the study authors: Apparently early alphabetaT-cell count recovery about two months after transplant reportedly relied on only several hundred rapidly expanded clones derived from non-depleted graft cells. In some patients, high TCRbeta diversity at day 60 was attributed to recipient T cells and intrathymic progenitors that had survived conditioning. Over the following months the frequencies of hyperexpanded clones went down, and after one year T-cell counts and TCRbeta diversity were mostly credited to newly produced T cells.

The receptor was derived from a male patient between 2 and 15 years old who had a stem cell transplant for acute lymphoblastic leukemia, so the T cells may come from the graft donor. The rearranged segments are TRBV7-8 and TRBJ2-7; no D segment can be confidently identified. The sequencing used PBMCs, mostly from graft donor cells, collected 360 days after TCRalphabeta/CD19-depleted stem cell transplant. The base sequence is TGTGCCAGCAGCCCCACGGGTCTCGAGCAGTACTTC. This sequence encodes CASSPTGLEQYF.